Below are 25 T cell receptor beta chains sequenced from a single sample in a study of neoadjuvant anti-PD-1 for oral cavity cancer. Measured with immunoSEQ multiplex PCR; TCRdb has only the in-frame clones, and not every one. The data show 15,000 to 20,000 clones, just over 65% seen once. The sample consisted of PBMCs, taken before nivolumab (anti-PD-1) treatment. These receptor sequences come from a person between 40 and 85 years old with oral cavity squamous cell carcinoma.

The chain uses TRBV30 and TRBJ2-5; no definite D call. This CDR3 spans 13 amino acids. The germline gives CDR1 GTSNPN, CDR2 SVGIG (reference sequence). V was cut by 2 bases and J by 5 bases, with 12 bases left in between. This chain's CDR3 is CAWSSGAGETQYF. The CDR3 DNA sequence: TGTGCCTGGAGTTCAGGAGCTGGCGAGACCCAGTACTTC.

This clone was observed a handful of times. The rearrangement uses TRBV9 and TRBJ2-3, with 7 bases lining up with TRBD2. Germline V gene sequence: CDR1 SGDLS, CDR2 YYNGEE. With V trimmed by 3 bases and J by 0 bases, 4 bases remained unmatched. The CDR3 is 15 residues long. The CDR3 DNA reads as TGTGCCAGCAGCGCGAGCGGGACTAGCACAGATACGCAGTATTTT. Its translation is CASSASGTSTDTQYF.

The chain couples TRBV2 to TRBJ2-2; 7 positions agree with TRBD2. The CDR3 runs to 13 residues. The germline V gene has CDR1 SNHLY and CDR2 FYNNEI. V was pared by 7 bases and J by 4 bases, with 3 bases of the junction left unmatched. CDR3 residues: CASMLAVTGELFF. CDR3 bases: TGTGCCAGCATGCTAGCGGTCACCGGGGAGCTGTTTTTT.

The rearrangement links TRBV5-6 to TRBJ1-2, with 9 bases lining up with TRBD1. Germline V gene lookup returns CDR1 SGHDT and CDR2 YYEEEE. This CDR3 comprises 14 residues. J was trimmed by 8 bases and V by 4 bases; bases with no gene match: 9. The CDR3 is CASSTGTGIRGYTF. For the CDR3, the DNA is TGTGCCAGCAGCACCGGGACAGGGATACGCGGCTACACCTTC.

This chain connects TRBV5-6 to TRBJ1-5; D is unresolved. CDR1 and CDR2 from the germline V gene are SGHDT and YYEEEE. Trimming took 0 bases from V and 1 from J, leaving 11 bases between them. The CDR3 covers 16 residues. CDR3 sequence (DNA): TGTGCCAGCAGCTTGGGGTCAGGAAACAGCAATCAGCCCCAGCATTTT. It specifies CASSLGSGNSNQPQHF. Based on the CDR3 plus reference TRBV5-6 and TRBJ1-5, the full variable domain is DAGVTQSPTHLIKTRGQQVTLRCSPKSGHDTVSWYQQALGQGPQFIFQYYEEEERQRGNFPDRFSGHQFPNYSSELNVNALLLGDSALYLCASSLGSGNSNQPQHFGDGTRLSIL.

V is TRBV5-1 and J is TRBJ1-2, with TRBD1 identical over 7 bases. This CDR3 is built from 16 residues. V dropped 3 bases and J dropped 0; count of bases not matched to a gene: 8. From germline, CDR1 is SGHRS and CDR2 YFSETQ. The CDR3 region is CASSSGQASSNYGYTF. The CDR3 nucleotides are TGCGCCAGCAGCTCAGGACAGGCTTCGTCTAACTATGGCTACACCTTC.

The V gene is TRBV27, the J gene TRBJ2-1; tentatively, D is TRBD1 or TRBD2 (5 bases each). V lost 2 bases and J 16 bases, leaving 15 bases between the germline ends. The germline V gene encodes CDR1 MNHEY and CDR2 SMNVEV (reference sequence). This CDR3 has 12 residues. The CDR3 reads CASSLLGELLFF. DNA for the CDR3: TGTGCCAGCAGTTTACTAGGGGAGTTATTATTCTTC.

The V call is TRBV5-1, the J call TRBJ2-3; 11 positions match TRBD2. The J segment lost 3 bases and the V segment lost 3 bases, leaving 6 bases of the junction unmatched. Per the germline V gene, CDR1 is SGHRS and CDR2 is YFSETQ. The CDR3 runs to 16 residues. In nucleotides, the CDR3 is TGCGCCAGCAGCTACTCTAGCGGGAGGCAGACAGATACGCAGTATTTT. This sequence encodes CASSYSSGRQTDTQYF.

The rearrangement uses TRBV7-8 and TRBJ2-3; D gene uncertain. This CDR3 has 14 amino acids. Looked up from germline, CDR1 is SGHVS and CDR2 is FQNEAQ. V was cut by 0 bases and J by 2 bases, with 6 bases left in between. The CDR3 DNA reads TGTGCCAGCAGCTTAGCGTATCACACAGATACGCAGTATTTT. Translating it yields CASSLAYHTDTQYF.

V and J are TRBV4-1 and TRBJ2-1; 7 nucleotides agree with TRBD2. From germline, CDR1 is MGHRA and CDR2 YSYEKL. This CDR3 has 16 amino acids. The trim removed 4 bases at V and 6 bases at J, leaving 12 bases unmatched. The CDR3 nucleotides are TGCGCCAGCAGCCGGCCTGGGGCTAGCGGTGGCAATGAGCAGTTCTTC. This sequence encodes CASSRPGASGGNEQFF.

This clone appeared once. The chain links TRBV9 to TRBJ2-7; 7 bases are a match to TRBD1. CDR3 length: 15 residues. V shed 3 bases, J shed 1 base, and the junction held 7 bases outside the gene matches. Germline values: CDR1 SGDLS, CDR2 YYNGEE. DNA of the CDR3: TGTGCCAGCAGCGCCCGAGACAGGGTATCCTACGAGCAGTACTTC. It codes for CASSARDRVSYEQYF.

The chain employs TRBV5-5 and TRBJ2-5; TRBD2 matches at 7 bases. V was clipped by 4 bases and J by 5 bases; unmatched bases: 8. The CDR3 consists of 14 residues. The germline gives CDR1 SGHKS, CDR2 YYEKEE (reference sequence). CDR3 nucleotide sequence: TGTGCCAGCAGCCCCCGGGGAGGGATGGAGACCCAGTACTTC. It yields the protein CASSPRGGMETQYF.

For this clone: One junction end disagrees with the germline gene, perhaps due to a read error. The V call is TRBV7-7, the J call TRBJ2-5, with D unclear. The CDR3 covers 13 residues. From germline, CDR1 is SSHAT and CDR2 FNYEAQ (reference sequence). The CDR3 nucleotides read TGTGCTAGCAGCTTATGGATCCAAGAGACCCAGTACTTC. Amino acids: CASSLWIQETQYF.

In its sample, this clone was seen a few times. The chain uses TRBV29-1 and TRBJ2-5; 10 positions agree with TRBD2. The J segment lost 4 bases and the V segment lost 5 bases, leaving 7 bases of the junction unmatched. CDR3 size: 14 residues. Germline lookup yields CDR1 SQVTM and CDR2 ANQGSEA. CDR3 residues: CSVSPSGSGETQYF. As DNA, the CDR3 is TGCAGCGTTTCCCCTAGCGGGAGTGGAGAGACCCAGTACTTC.

This sequence joins TRBV6-5 and TRBJ1-5; 10 bases fit TRBD1. The V gene end was trimmed by 8 bases and the J gene end by 7 bases; junction bases not matched to a gene: 5. Germline CDR1 MNHEY, CDR2 SVGAGI. The CDR3 consists of 13 residues. The CDR3 region is CASGTGAKQPQHF. In DNA, the CDR3 is TGTGCCAGCGGGACAGGGGCGAAACAGCCCCAGCATTTT.

V usage is TRBV2 and J usage is TRBJ2-1; 9 bases match TRBD1. J was trimmed by 8 bases and V by 5 bases; bases with no gene match: 7. This CDR3 comprises 14 residues. Germline CDR1 and CDR2: SNHLY and FYNNEI. CDR3: CASSPGQGKDEQFF. The CDR3, as DNA: TGTGCCAGCAGTCCGGGACAGGGAAAGGATGAGCAGTTCTTC. The full variable domain, completed using reference TRBV2 and TRBJ2-1, is EPEVTQTPSHQVTQMGQEVILRCVPISNHLYFYWYRQILGQKVEFLVSFYNNEISEKSEIFDDQFSVERPDGSNFTLKIRSTKLEDSAMYFCASSPGQGKDEQFFGPGTRLTVL.

This clone is a singleton in its sample. The chain uses TRBV7-9 and TRBJ2-5; D is possibly TRBD2 (5 bases). CDR1 is SEHNR and CDR2 is FQNEAQ in the germline V gene (reference sequence). The CDR3 loop spans 11 amino acids. CDR3 coding DNA: TGTTCCACTTCAGAGGGAGAGACCCAGTACTTC. This gives the protein CSTSEGETQYF. Complete variable domain (other parts from reference TRBV7-9 and TRBJ2-5): DTGVSQNPRHKITKRGQNVTFRCDPISEHNRLYWYRQTLGQGPEFLTYFQNEAQLEKSRLLSDRFSAERPKGSFSTLEIQRTEQGDSAMYLCSTSEGETQYFGPGTRLLVL.

The V call is TRBV6-6, the J call TRBJ1-2; 7 bases align to TRBD1. In germline, CDR1 is MNHNY, CDR2 SVGAGI (reference sequence). V was pared by 4 bases and J by 8 bases, with 7 bases of the junction left unmatched. The CDR3 runs 13 residues. CDR3 nucleotide sequence: TGTGCCAGCAGTTCTCCGGACAGGCCCGGCTACACCTTC. Its translation: CASSSPDRPGYTF.

The V and J genes are TRBV6-5 and TRBJ1-1; D ambiguous. CDR1 MNHEY and CDR2 SVGAGI come from the germline V gene. CDR3 size: 15 residues. V was shortened by 0 bases and J by 0 bases, with 8 bases between the two germline ends. CDR3 amino acids: CASSYSRDMNTEAFF. The CDR3 DNA reads as TGTGCCAGCAGTTACTCGAGGGATATGAACACTGAAGCTTTCTTT.

V gene TRBV5-1 combines with J gene TRBJ2-7; the D gene is possibly TRBD2 (6 bases). V lost 3 bases, J lost 4 bases, and 8 bases lay in between. The CDR3 runs 12 residues. Looked up from germline, CDR1 is SGHRS and CDR2 is YFSETQ. The CDR3 sequence is CASSSEGYEQYF. The CDR3, as DNA: TGCGCCAGCAGCTCGGAGGGATACGAGCAGTACTTC.

J is TRBJ2-2 and V is TRBV29-1; no firm D call. Germline V gene sequence: CDR1 SQVTM, CDR2 ANQGSEA. CDR3 length: 12 residues. Trimming stripped 6 bases from V and 0 bases from J, with 5 bases between. DNA of the CDR3: TGCAGCGTCCGCCCGAACACCGGGGAGCTGTTTTTT. It is translated as CSVRPNTGELFF.

V is TRBV7-9 and J is TRBJ2-7; a possible D gene is TRBD1 (5 bases). Germline values: CDR1 SEHNR, CDR2 FQNEAQ (reference sequence). The CDR3 is 13 amino acids. The V gene lost 2 bases and the J gene lost 5 bases, with 10 bases spanning the gap. CDR3 loop: CASSLTQGNEQYF. CDR3 in DNA: TGTGCCAGCAGCTTAACCCAGGGTAACGAGCAGTACTTC.

V is TRBV7-9 and J is TRBJ1-2, with TRBD1 identical over 7 bases. CDR3 length equals 14 residues. Germline CDR1 is SEHNR and CDR2 is FQNEAQ (reference sequence). V shed 5 bases, J shed 2 bases, and the junction held 5 bases outside the gene matches. CDR3 sequence: CASSRQQGNYGYTF. In DNA, the CDR3 is TGTGCCAGCAGCCGCCAACAGGGGAACTATGGCTACACCTTC.

The chain links TRBV4-2 to TRBJ2-6, with unresolved D. The CDR3 spans 16 residues. Looked up from germline, CDR1 is LGHNA and CDR2 is YNFKEQ. Trimming shortened V by 3 bases and J by 0 bases, and 9 bases separated the two germline ends. CDR3: CASSHPPTSGANVLTF. CDR3 nucleotide sequence: TGTGCCAGCAGCCACCCTCCGACCTCTGGGGCCAACGTCCTGACTTTC.

A few counts support this clone. The rearrangement joins TRBV28 to TRBJ2-5; 9 bases agree with TRBD2. Looked up from germline, CDR1 is MDHEN and CDR2 is SYDVKM. The CDR3 covers 14 residues. Germline trimming cut 6 bases from V and 4 bases from J; bases unmatched to any gene: 6. The CDR3 spells CASRVAGDRETQYF. The CDR3 nucleotides are TGTGCCAGCAGGGTAGCGGGAGATAGAGAGACCCAGTACTTC.